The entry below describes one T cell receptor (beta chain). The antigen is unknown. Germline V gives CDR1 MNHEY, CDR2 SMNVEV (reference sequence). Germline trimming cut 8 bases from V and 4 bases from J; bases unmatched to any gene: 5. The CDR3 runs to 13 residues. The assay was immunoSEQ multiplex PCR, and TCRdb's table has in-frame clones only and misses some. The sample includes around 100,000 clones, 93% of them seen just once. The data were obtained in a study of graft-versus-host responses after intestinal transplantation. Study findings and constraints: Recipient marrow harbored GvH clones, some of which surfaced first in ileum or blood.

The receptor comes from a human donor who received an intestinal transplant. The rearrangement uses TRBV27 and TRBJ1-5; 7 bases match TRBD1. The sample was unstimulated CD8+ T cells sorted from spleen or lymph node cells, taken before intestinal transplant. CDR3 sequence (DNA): TGTGCCAGCCTAGGGGGCCCTAATCAGCCCCAGCATTTT. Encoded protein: CASLGGPNQPQHF.